This T cell receptor (beta chain) was recovered during a study of long-term antiretroviral therapy in people with HIV. This CDR3 is built from 15 residues. V was shortened by 6 bases and J by 5 bases, with 17 bases between the two germline ends. Germline V gene data show CDR1 as MNHEY and CDR2 as SVGAGI. Version v3.0 of the immunoSEQ assay ran at survey level. Clones were read by immunoSEQ multiplex PCR, and TCRdb kept only the in-frame ones, dropping some. The sample lists about 25,000 clones, around four fifths seen once, with around 10% in the top ten. This receptor was identified in a woman between 40 and 50 years old with HIV. This chain connects TRBV6-5 to TRBJ1-5; D perhaps matches TRBD1 (5 bases). The starting material was unsorted PBMCs, obtained 1.1 years before starting antiretroviral therapy. This CDR3 is CASRRDLQSHQPQHF. The CDR3 coding sequence is TGTGCCAGCAGAAGGGACTTACAAAGTCATCAGCCCCAGCATTTT.